The T cell receptor beta chain described here comes from a study of glioma-infiltrating T cells after dendritic cell vaccination. Trimming cost V 0 bases and J 4 bases, with 13 bases left between them. The germline V gene encodes CDR1 SGDLS and CDR2 YYNGEE. The CDR3 totals 15 residues. Clones were read by immunoSEQ multiplex PCR, and TCRdb kept only the in-frame ones, dropping some. The sample includes 110,000 or so clones, 90% of them seen just once. The sample's time point: after dendritic cell vaccination, including at tumor progression/relapse. This TCR was sampled from a human donor with glioblastoma. Sample: blood, taken after dendritic cell vaccination. This rearrangement joins TRBV9 to TRBJ1-2; TRBD1 is a possible D gene (5 bases). CDR3 DNA: TGTGCCAGCAGCGTAGGGATAGGGGATTCCTATGGCTACACCTTC. Protein product: CASSVGIGDSYGYTF.